What follows is one T cell receptor (beta chain) and its context. Its cognate antigen is unknown. These data belong to a study of T cell responses to AZD1222 COVID-19 vaccine. Study information: Second doses at about 4 or about 12 weeks were pooled. Whole-study findings and limits: Most donors were white British and more were female, and clonal diversity was possibly underestimated.

Profiling relied on immunoSEQ multiplex PCR, and the TCRdb table lists in-frame clones only, not all of them. The repertoire holds tens of thousands of clones, with 87% as singletons. The clonotype originates from an adult in good health. The sequences come from peripheral blood, collected on day 0 of AZD1222 vaccination.

This CDR3 reads CASSARSQGARETQYF. In nucleotides, the CDR3 is TGTGCCAGCAGCGCACGATCCCAGGGGGCGCGTGAGACCCAGTACTTC. V and J are TRBV11-3 and TRBJ2-5; TRBD1 aligns across 8 bases. The germline V gene encodes CDR1 SGHNT and CDR2 YENEEA. The CDR3 is 16 residues long. V dropped 5 bases and J dropped 5; count of bases not matched to a gene: 13.